The 28 T cell receptor beta chains listed next were all sequenced from one sample in a study of cytomegalovirus exposure and HLA in healthy donors. PCR amplification relied on 60 Vbeta primers (plus 13 Jbeta primers). The protocol was immunoSEQ multiplex PCR, while the TCRdb copy is restricted to in-frame clones and leaves out a portion. This table holds approximately 170,000 clones, 85% found once. Sequenced material: PBMCs. Receptors were obtained from a boy aged 2 to 10 in good health and CMV-seronegative.

This clone has a single count. The V call is TRBV2, the J call TRBJ1-2; 9 bases are shared with TRBD1. The CDR3 spans 18 residues. CDR1 SNHLY and CDR2 FYNNEI come from the germline V gene. The V and J ends lost 4 bases and 4 bases, in that order; junction bases with no gene match: 16. In nucleotides, the CDR3 is TGTGCCAGCAGTGTGGAGGGGACAGGGAGGTTCGTAAGCTATGGCTACACCTTC. Translation: CASSVEGTGRFVSYGYTF.

The chain couples TRBV5-1 to TRBJ1-1; D unresolved. The germline gives CDR1 SGHRS, CDR2 YFSETQ. The CDR3 runs 14 residues. V gave up 0 bases and J gave up 4 bases, with 10 bases separating them. The CDR3 reads CASSLEGGVTEAFF. CDR3 sequence (DNA): TGCGCCAGCAGCTTGGAGGGAGGAGTCACTGAAGCTTTCTTT. Full variable domain (outside the CDR3, taken from reference TRBV5-1 and TRBJ1-1): KAGVTQTPRYLIKTRGQQVTLSCSPISGHRSVSWYQQTPGQGLQFLFEYFSETQRNKGNFPGRFSGRQFSNSRSEMNVSTLELGDSALYLCASSLEGGVTEAFFGQGTRLTVV.

CDR3 sequence reads: CASSQEGAAGELFF. The CDR3 DNA sequence: TGCGCCAGCAGCCAAGAGGGGGCAGCCGGGGAGCTGTTTTTT. The chain joins TRBV4-1 to TRBJ2-2; D is possibly TRBD1 (6 bases). Germline CDR1 and CDR2: MGHRA and YSYEKL. V lost 0 bases and J 6 bases, leaving 8 bases between the germline ends. CDR3 length equals 14 residues.

The J gene is TRBJ1-1, the V gene TRBV5-1; D not resolved. The V gene lost 5 bases and the J gene lost 0 bases, with 8 bases spanning the gap. The CDR3 spans 13 residues. Germline V gene lookup returns CDR1 SGHRS and CDR2 YFSETQ. CDR3 nucleotides: TGCGCCAGCAGGCGCATCATGAACACTGAAGCTTTCTTT. Amino acids: CASRRIMNTEAFF. Full variable domain (missing parts from reference TRBV5-1 and TRBJ1-1): KAGVTQTPRYLIKTRGQQVTLSCSPISGHRSVSWYQQTPGQGLQFLFEYFSETQRNKGNFPGRFSGRQFSNSRSEMNVSTLELGDSALYLCASRRIMNTEAFFGQGTRLTVV.

The chain recombines TRBV7-9 with TRBJ2-1; 7 nucleotides match TRBD2. Germline V gene sequence: CDR1 SEHNR, CDR2 FQNEAQ (reference sequence). The V and J ends lost 5 bases and 8 bases, in that order; junction bases with no gene match: 9. CDR3 length: 14 amino acids. This chain's CDR3 is CASSPGTTWDEQFF. The CDR3 DNA is TGTGCCAGCAGCCCCGGGACTACTTGGGATGAGCAGTTCTTC.

This clone was counted a single time. This chain connects TRBV10-1 to TRBJ2-1; D is perhaps TRBD2 (6 bases). V shed 0 bases and J shed 3 bases, with 12 bases lying between them. Germline CDR1 is WNHNN and CDR2 is SYGVQD (reference sequence). This CDR3 is built from 16 residues. CDR3 residues: CASSESTGLNYNEQFF. The CDR3 bases are TGCGCCAGCAGTGAGTCTACGGGACTTAACTACAATGAGCAGTTCTTC.

The CDR3 coding sequence is TGTGCCAGCAGCTTACTACGGACAGGGGGCATTTTGGGAGAGACCCAGTACTTC. It encodes CASSLLRTGGILGETQYF. The gene calls are TRBV7-7 and TRBJ2-5; TRBD1 matches at 11 bases. The V and J ends lost 2 bases and 4 bases, in that order; junction bases with no gene match: 12. Germline V gene sequence: CDR1 SSHAT, CDR2 FNYEAQ (reference sequence). The CDR3 extends over 18 amino acids.

The chain carries TRBV28 and TRBJ1-5; maybe TRBD1 (6 bases). The V end was cut by 5 bases, the J end by 7 bases, with 21 bases between. Germline CDR1 reads MDHEN; CDR2 reads SYDVKM. This CDR3 comprises 16 residues. The CDR3 region has the DNA TGTGCCAGCAGTACCGCCTCCCGGGGGGCAAGGCAGCCCCAGCATTTT. As protein: CASSTASRGARQPQHF.

The V and J genes are TRBV2 and TRBJ2-1, with D possibly matching TRBD2 (5 bases). The V and J ends lost 3 bases and 7 bases respectively, with 22 bases between them. This CDR3 has 17 amino acids. Germline values: CDR1 SNHLY, CDR2 FYNNEI. The chain's CDR3 is CASSDYRLATAKNEQFF. CDR3 DNA sequence: TGTGCCAGCAGTGATTACCGTCTAGCTACCGCTAAGAATGAGCAGTTCTTC.

The count of this clone is one. Other DNA sequences from this sample encode an identical CDR3 as well. The CDR3 DNA sequence: TGTGCCAGCAGCGAATTCCTAGCGGGGACTCCCGGGCAGTACGTC. This sequence encodes CASSEFLAGTPGQYV. This chain connects TRBV2 to TRBJ2-7; 9 bases agree with TRBD2. V was clipped by 6 bases and J by 9 bases; unmatched bases: 15. CDR3 length: 15 amino acids. Per the germline V gene, CDR1 is SNHLY and CDR2 is FYNNEI.

The gene calls are TRBV6-1 and TRBJ2-5, with TRBD1 identical over 8 bases. Germline assignment: CDR1 MNHNS and CDR2 SASEGT. V was pared by 7 bases and J by 1 base, with 5 bases of the junction left unmatched. This CDR3 region has 14 residues. The CDR3 DNA reads as TGTGCCAGCAATCCAGGGGGCCCCCAAGAGACCCAGTACTTC. Its protein is CASNPGGPQETQYF.

This rearrangement joins TRBV5-1 to TRBJ2-5; D may be TRBD2 (5 bases). V lost 3 bases to trimming and J lost 4 bases, with 22 bases between them. CDR1 and CDR2 (germline): SGHRS, YFSETQ. The CDR3 is 17 residues long. The CDR3 protein is CASSSYPTQEEVETQYF. Here the CDR3 DNA reads TGCGCCAGCAGCTCCTACCCCACGCAGGAGGAGGTAGAGACCCAGTACTTC.

The table lists this clone with a count of one. V and J are TRBV5-1 and TRBJ2-3; 15 nucleotides match TRBD2. Trimming cost V 0 bases and J 4 bases; bases outside gene matches: 9. The germline V gene encodes CDR1 SGHRS and CDR2 YFSETQ. The CDR3 is made up of 19 amino acids. This CDR3 reads CASSLAGTSGRFVSDTQYF. In DNA, the CDR3 is TGCGCCAGCAGCTTGGCCGGGACTAGCGGGAGGTTTGTCTCAGATACGCAGTATTTT.

The CDR3 loop is CASSGPGAGELFF. CDR3 in DNA: TGTGCCAGCAGCGGGCCAGGGGCCGGGGAGCTGTTTTTT. The V gene is TRBV6-5, the J gene TRBJ2-2; weak D call: TRBD1 (6 bases). Trimming took 6 bases from V and 6 from J, leaving 11 bases between them. CDR1 and CDR2 (germline): MNHEY, SVGAGI. The length of the CDR3 is 13 residues.

This rearrangement joins TRBV28 to TRBJ1-1; the match to TRBD1 covers 7 bases. Losses at the gene ends were 8 bases for V and 0 bases for J; bases not matched to a gene: 6. The CDR3 loop spans 14 amino acids. Per germline, CDR1 MDHEN and CDR2 SYDVKM. In nucleotides, the CDR3 is TGTGCCAGCGGACAGGTTTGGGTGAACACTGAAGCTTTCTTT. It encodes CASGQVWVNTEAFF.

V usage is TRBV19 and J usage is TRBJ2-1, with 7 bases aligning to TRBD2. Germline assignment: CDR1 LNHDA and CDR2 SQIVND (reference sequence). This CDR3 region has 14 residues. V was clipped by 5 bases and J by 9 bases; unmatched bases: 10. This CDR3 reads CASSLTGGNSEQFF. The CDR3 DNA follows: TGTGCCAGTAGTTTGACGGGAGGAAATAGTGAGCAGTTCTTC.

V gene TRBV27 combines with J gene TRBJ2-3; 12 bases line up with TRBD2. Germline lookup yields CDR1 MNHEY and CDR2 SMNVEV (reference sequence). The junction had 2 bases not matched to a gene; V was cut back by 3 bases and J by 4 bases. The CDR3 loop spans 15 amino acids. The CDR3 DNA follows: TGTGCCAGCAGTTTGACTAGCGGGAGATCAGATACGCAGTATTTT. Translation: CASSLTSGRSDTQYF.

The chain is built from TRBV7-2 and TRBJ2-2; D is ambiguous. Trimming took 5 bases from V and 0 from J, leaving 7 bases between them. The CDR3 consists of 14 residues. CDR1 is SGHTA and CDR2 is FQGNSA in the germline V gene. The CDR3 reads CASSPQTNTGELFF. For the CDR3, the DNA is TGTGCCAGCAGCCCCCAGACGAACACCGGGGAGCTGTTTTTT.

Only one count was recorded for this clone. V usage is TRBV4-2 and J usage is TRBJ1-1; D is uncertain. V was shortened by 1 base and J by 1 base, with 10 bases between the two germline ends. CDR1 and CDR2 from the germline V gene are LGHNA and YNFKEQ. The CDR3 extends over 15 amino acids. The CDR3 nucleotides read TGTGCCAGCAGCCAAGTCTCCGAGAAGAACACTGAAGCTTTCTTT. Residues: CASSQVSEKNTEAFF.

Only a few counts were recorded for this clone. At one boundary the junction diverges from the germline segment, which might be a read error. V usage is TRBV7-9 and J usage is TRBJ1-5, with D possibly TRBD1 on 6 matching bases. Germline-derived CDR1 and CDR2 are SEHNR and FQNEAQ (reference sequence). CDR3 length: 13 amino acids. Here the CDR3 DNA reads TGTTCCAGCAGCAGGGGAAGCAATCAGCCCCAGCATTTT. Translated: CSSSRGSNQPQHF.

Only a few counts were recorded for this clone. This chain joins TRBV18 and TRBJ2-6, with D possibly TRBD1 on 6 matching bases. The CDR3 spans 16 residues. V was pared by 6 bases and J by 0 bases, with 12 bases between. Per the germline V gene, CDR1 is KGHSH and CDR2 is LQKENI. This CDR3 reads CASSGIQGSGANVLTF. CDR3 nucleotide sequence: TGTGCCAGCTCCGGAATACAGGGCTCTGGGGCCAACGTCCTGACTTTC.

The V call is TRBV2, the J call TRBJ1-2, with 7 bases matching TRBD1. Germline V CDR1 and CDR2: SNHLY, FYNNEI. V lost 6 bases to trimming and J lost 3 bases; unmatched junction nucleotides: 7. The CDR3 extends over 14 amino acids. Here the CDR3 reads CASSLRDSYYGYTF. The DNA for the CDR3 is TGTGCCAGCAGCCTCCGGGACAGTTACTATGGCTACACCTTC.

The rearrangement joins TRBV2 to TRBJ2-5; possible D gene TRBD2, 6 bases. The CDR3 consists of 15 residues. Germline assignment: CDR1 SNHLY and CDR2 FYNNEI. The ends were cut back, 6 bases at V and 2 bases at J, with 16 bases in the middle. The CDR3: CASSATGTSQETQYF. CDR3 DNA sequence: TGTGCCAGCAGCGCTACGGGGACTTCTCAAGAGACCCAGTACTTC.

The chain combines TRBV28 with TRBJ1-1, with D possibly being TRBD1 (6 bases). Germline values: CDR1 MDHEN, CDR2 SYDVKM. Trimming cost V 5 bases and J 1 base, with 14 bases left between them. This CDR3 has 15 amino acids. In DNA, the CDR3 is TGTGCCAGCAGTCTCCCGACAGGTTGGAACACTGAAGCTTTCTTT. This translates into CASSLPTGWNTEAFF.

The chain combines TRBV21-1 with TRBJ1-5; no check of the table's D call, TRBD1, against the DNA was made. TRBV21-1 is recorded as a pseudogene. The CDR3 loop spans 17 amino acids. The CDR3 DNA reads as TGTGCCAGCAGCAAAGGCCGGACAGGGGGTAGCAATCAGCCCCAGCATTTT. Translated: CASSKGRTGGSNQPQHF.

This clone was detected once. The V gene is TRBV5-1, the J gene TRBJ1-1; D uncertain. The CDR3 has 13 amino acids. Germline V gene lookup returns CDR1 SGHRS and CDR2 YFSETQ. V was cut by 3 bases and J by 7 bases, with 13 bases left in between. This CDR3 reads CASSYLGSHEAFF. The CDR3 DNA reads TGCGCCAGCAGCTACCTGGGGAGTCATGAAGCTTTCTTT.

This chain connects TRBV11-3 to TRBJ1-2; possible D gene TRBD1, 5 bases. CDR1 SGHNT and CDR2 YENEEA come from the germline V gene. V lost 6 bases to trimming and J lost 4 bases, with 15 bases between them. This CDR3 contains 14 residues. CDR3 in DNA: TGTGCCAGCAGTCTTAACGGGCAGGGCTATGGCTACACCTTC. Translated, it gives CASSLNGQGYGYTF.

This clone has only one observation. The rearrangement uses TRBV10-1 and TRBJ2-3, with TRBD2 matching 7 bases. The CDR3 has 15 residues. The germline CDR1 and CDR2 sequences are WNHNN and SYGVQD (reference sequence). Trimming cost V 2 bases and J 7 bases; bases outside gene matches: 9. The CDR3 DNA reads as TGCGCCAGCAGTGAGCTGGATCCGCGGGGGAATACGCAGTATTTT. It translates to CASSELDPRGNTQYF.